Below are 31 T cell receptor beta chains sequenced from a single sample in a study of cytomegalovirus exposure and HLA in healthy donors. The PCR made use of 60 Vbeta and 13 Jbeta primers. The assay was immunoSEQ multiplex PCR, and TCRdb's table has in-frame clones only and misses some. The top ten hold about 0.26% of the sample, which has 150,000 to 200,000 clones, less than 90% seen once. Input material: PBMCs. These receptor sequences come from a boy younger than 18 in good health and CMV-seronegative.

The V and J genes are TRBV27 and TRBJ1-1, with D possibly being TRBD1 (6 bases). The germline V gene has CDR1 MNHEY and CDR2 SMNVEV (reference sequence). The CDR3 is made up of 17 amino acids. V was pared by 5 bases and J by 4 bases, with 23 bases between. CDR3 DNA sequence: TGTGCCAGCAGTGTGCGGACAGTCAGCTCTGGGACCACTGAAGCTTTCTTT. Protein sequence: CASSVRTVSSGTTEAFF.

The chain joins TRBV19 to TRBJ2-1; TRBD2 might be the D (6 bases). The V gene lost 5 bases and the J gene lost 1 base, with 9 bases spanning the gap. The germline CDR1 and CDR2 sequences are LNHDA and SQIVND (reference sequence). The CDR3 has 14 residues. CDR3: CASSGLASYNEQFF. Written as DNA, the CDR3 is TGTGCCAGTAGTGGTCTAGCGTCCTACAATGAGCAGTTCTTC. Full variable domain (remainder filled in from reference TRBV19 and TRBJ2-1): DGGITQSPKYLFRKEGQNVTLSCEQNLNHDAMYWYRQDPGQGLRLIYYSQIVNDFQKGDIAEGYSVSREKKESFPLTVTSAQKNPTAFYLCASSGLASYNEQFFGPGTRLTVL.

This clone has only one observation. This rearrangement joins TRBV7-6 to TRBJ2-1; tentatively, D is TRBD2 (6 bases). In germline, CDR1 is SGHVS, CDR2 FNYEAQ. This CDR3 has 13 residues. V was trimmed by 5 bases and J by 6 bases, leaving 11 bases between them. The CDR3 protein is CASSQRDFNEQFF. CDR3 DNA sequence: TGTGCCAGCAGCCAAAGGGACTTCAATGAGCAGTTCTTC.

The chain joins TRBV6-1 to TRBJ1-2, with D tentatively TRBD1 (5 bases). V was shortened by 2 bases and J by 4 bases, with 17 bases between the two germline ends. Germline V CDR1 and CDR2: MNHNS, SASEGT. The CDR3 is made up of 16 amino acids. The CDR3 DNA reads as TGTGCCAGCAGTGAAAATGGGGCAGATTACCTCTATGGCTACACCTTC. This codes for CASSENGADYLYGYTF.

The gene calls are TRBV7-3 and TRBJ1-2; 8 bases are shared with TRBD1. The CDR3 spans 13 residues. The V gene's germline CDR1 is SGHTA and CDR2 FQGTGA. The J segment lost 7 bases and the V segment lost 0 bases, leaving 1 base of the junction unmatched. The CDR3 is CASSLTTGVGYTF. The CDR3 DNA reads TGTGCCAGCAGCTTAACGACAGGGGTTGGCTACACCTTC.

Here the CDR3 reads CASSPRDRASPEAFF. For the CDR3, the DNA is TGTGCCAGCTCACCGAGGGACAGGGCTTCCCCTGAAGCTTTCTTT. The chain carries TRBV18 and TRBJ1-1, with TRBD1 matching over 9 bases. Germline CDR1 and CDR2: KGHSH and LQKENI. The CDR3 has 15 residues. V was clipped by 3 bases and J by 6 bases; unmatched bases: 8.

The V gene is TRBV7-9, the J gene TRBJ2-7; 9 bases align to TRBD1. The trim removed 1 base at V and 6 bases at J, leaving 7 bases unmatched. Germline V lookup: CDR1 SEHNR, CDR2 FQNEAQ (reference sequence). The CDR3 is made up of 15 amino acids. The CDR3 DNA reads TGTGCCAGCAGCTTAGGGGGACAGGGTATAAGCGAGCAGTACTTC. Protein product: CASSLGGQGISEQYF.

This clone was seen a few times. This rearrangement joins TRBV6-5 to TRBJ1-1; 8 bases match TRBD1. The germline gives CDR1 MNHEY, CDR2 SVGAGI. V was pared by 2 bases and J by 1 base, with 3 bases of the junction left unmatched. This CDR3 comprises 15 residues. The CDR3 reads CASSYTGTGNTEAFF. For the CDR3, the DNA is TGTGCCAGCAGTTACACCGGGACAGGGAACACTGAAGCTTTCTTT.

This chain joins TRBV10-3 and TRBJ1-1; D may be TRBD1 (6 bases). The V gene lost 6 bases and the J gene lost 3 bases, with 14 bases spanning the gap. CDR3 length: 14 residues. Germline lookup yields CDR1 ENHRY and CDR2 SYGVKD. CDR3: CAISTTQGYTEAFF. CDR3 bases: TGTGCCATCAGCACAACTCAGGGGTACACTGAAGCTTTCTTT.

The V gene is TRBV5-1, the J gene TRBJ1-1; no clear D gene. This CDR3 is built from 14 residues. The germline gives CDR1 SGHRS, CDR2 YFSETQ. Between the trimmed V and J ends, which lost 5 bases and 4 bases, there was a span of 15 bases. Written as DNA, the CDR3 is TGCGCCAGCAGGGTACGGGGTTCAGTCACTGAAGCTTTCTTT. Protein sequence: CASRVRGSVTEAFF.

This chain joins TRBV15 and TRBJ2-3, with 9 bases that match TRBD2. Germline values: CDR1 LNHNV, CDR2 YYDKDF (reference sequence). V lost 0 bases, J lost 5 bases, and 6 bases stayed unmatched. This CDR3 is 16 amino acids long. CDR3 residues: CATSRDSGGRGDTQYF. The CDR3 nucleotides are TGTGCCACCAGCAGAGATAGCGGGGGCAGGGGAGATACGCAGTATTTT.

The CDR3 region has the DNA TGTGCCTGGGGCCCCGGGGGTGAAAAACTGTTTTTT. Encoded protein: CAWGPGGEKLFF. The V call is TRBV30, the J call TRBJ1-4; D might be TRBD1 (5 bases). Trimming took off 5 bases at V and 7 bases at J, with 11 bases between the two ends. This CDR3 is built from 12 residues. Germline-derived CDR1 and CDR2 are GTSNPN and SVGIG (reference sequence).

J is TRBJ1-5 and V is TRBV19, with 7 bases aligning to TRBD1. CDR1 and CDR2 from the germline V gene are LNHDA and SQIVND (reference sequence). The CDR3 consists of 17 residues. Trimming removed 8 bases from V and 0 bases from J; junction bases left unmatched: 13. CDR3 nucleotides: TGTGCCAGTCCCGAGACAGGGCAGGCTTTTAGCAATCAGCCCCAGCATTTT. As protein: CASPETGQAFSNQPQHF.

The chain links TRBV5-5 to TRBJ2-5; D ambiguous. CDR3 size: 13 residues. V lost 1 base, J lost 5 bases, and 9 bases lay in between. Germline values: CDR1 SGHKS, CDR2 YYEKEE (reference sequence). The CDR3 loop is CASSLIVLETQYF. For the CDR3, the DNA is TGTGCCAGCAGCTTGATTGTCCTGGAGACCCAGTACTTC.

This chain connects TRBV5-1 to TRBJ1-6; D is perhaps TRBD1 (6 bases). V was clipped by 2 bases and J by 9 bases, with 12 bases between them. There are 14 residues in the CDR3. Germline CDR1 is SGHRS and CDR2 is YFSETQ. This CDR3 reads CASSLSGVGSPLHF. The CDR3 DNA reads TGCGCCAGCAGCTTATCAGGGGTGGGTTCACCCCTCCACTTT.

The V gene is TRBV25-1, the J gene TRBJ2-6; D gene ambiguous. Germline V CDR1 and CDR2: MGHDK, SYGVNS. V lost 1 base to trimming and J lost 1 base, with 5 bases between them. The CDR3 length is 15 residues. The CDR3 is CASSEFGSGANVLTF. The CDR3 nucleotides read TGTGCCAGCAGTGAATTCGGGTCTGGGGCCAACGTCCTGACTTTC.

As DNA, the CDR3 is TGTGCCAGCAGCTCTACAGGGTCCGGGGCCAACGTCCTGACTTTC. Protein product: CASSSTGSGANVLTF. The chain combines TRBV13 with TRBJ2-6, with a weak D call TRBD1 (6 bases). This CDR3 has 15 residues. Germline V lookup: CDR1 PRHDT, CDR2 FYEKMQ (reference sequence). Trimming removed 4 bases at V and 4 bases at J, with 11 bases between.

The V and J genes are TRBV6-6 and TRBJ1-1; 7 bases are a match to TRBD1. Germline CDR1 is MNHNY and CDR2 is SVGAGI (reference sequence). The V segment lost 7 bases and the J segment 5 bases; nucleotides outside the gene matches: 7. This CDR3 spans 13 amino acids. CDR3 protein: CASKQGTLTEAFF. CDR3 nucleotide sequence: TGTGCCAGCAAACAGGGGACTTTGACTGAAGCTTTCTTT.

V usage is TRBV10-3 and J usage is TRBJ1-2, with D possibly matching TRBD1 (6 bases). Trimming cost V 10 bases and J 6 bases, with 12 bases left between them. Germline lookup yields CDR1 ENHRY and CDR2 SYGVKD. The CDR3 totals 11 residues. The CDR3 loop is CATAGEHGYTF. CDR3 coding DNA: TGTGCCACCGCAGGGGAACATGGCTACACCTTC.

The chain has TRBV7-9 and TRBJ2-5; perhaps TRBD2 as D (5 bases). Germline lookup yields CDR1 SEHNR and CDR2 FQNEAQ (reference sequence). The CDR3 loop spans 16 amino acids. The V and J ends lost 2 bases and 4 bases respectively, with 17 bases between them. DNA for the CDR3: TGTGCCAGCAGCTTATTGTGGGAGTTGAGTGGAGAGACCCAGTACTTC. Its translation is CASSLLWELSGETQYF. The whole variable domain, remainder taken from reference TRBV7-9 and TRBJ2-5, is DTGVSQNPRHKITKRGQNVTFRCDPISEHNRLYWYRQTLGQGPEFLTYFQNEAQLEKSRLLSDRFSAERPKGSFSTLEIQRTEQGDSAMYLCASSLLWELSGETQYFGPGTRLLVL.

This rearrangement joins TRBV30 to TRBJ2-7; the D gene is possibly TRBD2 (7 bases). Germline V lookup: CDR1 GTSNPN, CDR2 SVGIG (reference sequence). The CDR3 totals 12 residues. V dropped 8 bases and J dropped 4 bases, with 15 bases sitting between them. The CDR3 loop is CATEGGRYEQYF. The CDR3 nucleotides read TGTGCCACCGAGGGGGGGCGTTACGAGCAGTACTTC.

The chain links TRBV4-1 to TRBJ1-4; D remains unclear. Germline lookup yields CDR1 MGHRA and CDR2 YSYEKL. The CDR3 extends over 15 amino acids. With 3 bases removed from V and 0 bases from J, the gap between germline ends came to 8 bases. Here the CDR3 reads CASSQAQTTNEKLFF. CDR3 DNA sequence: TGCGCCAGCAGCCAGGCCCAGACAACTAATGAAAAACTGTTTTTT.

The chain uses TRBV28 and TRBJ1-2; 12 nucleotides agree with TRBD1. Trimming cost V 3 bases and J 6 bases; bases outside gene matches: 8. Germline V gene sequence: CDR1 MDHEN, CDR2 SYDVKM. CDR3 length: 16 amino acids. The CDR3 DNA follows: TGTGCCAGCAGTTTTTGGGGGACAGGGGGCGAGAATGGCTACACCTTC. Its protein product is CASSFWGTGGENGYTF.

The chain couples TRBV6-5 to TRBJ1-5; tentatively, D is TRBD1 (5 bases). Germline assignment: CDR1 MNHEY and CDR2 SVGAGI. V was cut by 6 bases and J by 2 bases, with 8 bases left in between. The CDR3 totals 13 residues. The CDR3 reads CASRSQGNQPQHF. The CDR3 coding sequence is TGTGCCAGCAGATCACAGGGCAATCAGCCCCAGCATTTT.

This chain uses TRBV19 with TRBJ2-7; 10 bases are shared with TRBD2. The ends lost 3 bases at V and 3 bases at J; junction bases unmatched: 5. Germline-derived CDR1 and CDR2 are LNHDA and SQIVND (reference sequence). The CDR3 has 15 amino acids. CDR3 loop: CASSISSGSGYEQYF. The CDR3 DNA sequence: TGTGCCAGTAGTATCTCTAGCGGGAGTGGCTACGAGCAGTACTTC.

The rearrangement uses TRBV5-4 and TRBJ1-1; the match to TRBD1 covers 7 bases. The CDR3 is 12 amino acids. Unmatched junction bases numbered 6, after V lost 3 bases and J lost 10 bases. The germline V gene encodes CDR1 SGHNT and CDR2 YYREEE (reference sequence). The CDR3 DNA sequence: TGTGCCAGCAGCTCGGACAGGAGAGGAGCTTTCTTT. This encodes CASSSDRRGAFF.

The chain couples TRBV2 to TRBJ2-3, with D tentatively TRBD1 (6 bases). The CDR3 is made up of 14 amino acids. V lost 5 bases and J 2 bases, leaving 11 bases between the germline ends. Germline V gives CDR1 SNHLY, CDR2 FYNNEI. Here the CDR3 reads CASSHRANTDTQYF. The CDR3 region has the DNA TGTGCCAGCAGTCACAGGGCTAACACAGATACGCAGTATTTT. Full variable domain (remainder filled in from reference TRBV2 and TRBJ2-3): EPEVTQTPSHQVTQMGQEVILRCVPISNHLYFYWYRQILGQKVEFLVSFYNNEISEKSEIFDDQFSVERPDGSNFTLKIRSTKLEDSAMYFCASSHRANTDTQYFGPGTRLTVL.

The chain joins TRBV7-2 to TRBJ2-7, with 8 bases identical to TRBD2. CDR1 and CDR2 from the germline V gene are SGHTA and FQGNSA. The V segment lost 5 bases and the J segment 4 bases; nucleotides outside the gene matches: 13. The length of the CDR3 is 16 residues. In DNA form, the CDR3 reads TGTGCCAGCAGCAAATCCCGCCGCGGGGGGTCGTACGAGCAGTACTTC. Translation: CASSKSRRGGSYEQYF. Full variable domain (remainder filled in from reference TRBV7-2 and TRBJ2-7): GAGVSQSPSNKVTEKGKDVELRCDPISGHTALYWYRQSLGQGLEFLIYFQGNSAPDKSGLPSDRFSAERTGGSVSTLTIQRTQQEDSAVYLCASSKSRRGGSYEQYFGPGTRLTVT.

This clone was seen a few times. The chain uses TRBV15 and TRBJ2-7; no clear D. Trimming pared 0 bases from V and 0 bases from J, leaving 12 bases between. The CDR3 sequence is 16 residues long. Germline CDR1 is LNHNV and CDR2 is YYDKDF (reference sequence). The CDR3 sequence: CATSRDEMGLSYEQYF. In DNA form, the CDR3 reads TGTGCCACCAGCAGAGATGAGATGGGCCTCTCCTACGAGCAGTACTTC.

The chain has TRBV19 and TRBJ1-5, with 7 bases lining up with TRBD1. In germline, CDR1 is LNHDA, CDR2 SQIVND (reference sequence). The CDR3 runs to 15 residues. V lost 2 bases and J lost 3; bases outside the gene matches: 4. The CDR3 nucleotides are TGTGCCAGTAGTATACGGACAGGACTCAATCAGCCCCAGCATTTT. Translated: CASSIRTGLNQPQHF.

The chain links TRBV28 to TRBJ1-4; D is ambiguous. The CDR3 has 15 amino acids. V lost 8 bases, J lost 0 bases, and 13 bases lay in between. Germline CDR1 and CDR2: MDHEN and SYDVKM. CDR3: CASSGFFSTNEKLFF. CDR3 DNA sequence: TGTGCCAGCTCGGGATTTTTTTCAACTAATGAAAAACTGTTTTTT.